This entry features one T cell receptor (beta chain) sequence. This sample is drawn from a study of blood T cell repertoires in COVID-19. Study information: From the United States, Italy and Spain came samples of acute and convalescent COVID-19. PBMCs, B-cell-depleted T cells, or T cells provided the cDNA or gDNA that made up the material.

The CDR3 sequence is 13 residues long. The ends were cut back, 1 base at V and 10 bases at J, with 13 bases in the middle. TCRdb's table, derived via immunoSEQ multiplex PCR, lists solely in-frame clones and lacks some. The sample yields tens of thousands of clones, 88% seen once. V is TRBV12-3 or TRBV12-4 and J is TRBJ1-1, with D maybe TRBD1 (5 bases). The sequence derives from an older woman with acute or convalescent COVID-19. Sequenced input: peripheral blood. Written as DNA, the CDR3 is TGTGCCAGCAGTTTAGTGGGGGAGGTCGGAGCTTTCTTT. As protein: CASSLVGEVGAFF.